This is a list of T cell receptor beta chains from one sample in a study of control samples from healthy donors and cancer patients. Assay used: immunoSEQ multiplex PCR; TCRdb lists only in-frame clones, some missing. The sample carries some 130,000 clones, 92% recorded once. The sequencing input was blood. The receptors were gathered from a woman between 50 and 59 years old in good health. CDR3s leave out the opening cysteine and the closing phenylalanine or tryptophan. Each record gives: D gene, J gene, V gene, clone size, CDR3 protein. D genes are given only for firm matches. Size is omitted from some rows. Given values are once, few, many or a class for expanded clones.

.	TRBJ1-1	TRBV5-5	.	ASSAPGEGIYEAF
.	TRBJ1-2	TRBV28	.	ASSPSDWLYGYT
.	TRBJ2-3	TRBV20-1	.	SASRVPLQY
.	TRBJ2-3	TRBV3-1/TRBV3-2	once	ASSQEGGGIDTQY
.	TRBJ2-1	TRBV12-5	few	ASEGLSNEQF
.	TRBJ2-1	TRBV29-1	.	SGFSGYNEQF
.	TRBJ1-5	TRBV12-5	.	ASAWGHQPQH
.	TRBJ1-2	TRBV15	.	ATSIATSNYGYT
.	TRBJ2-5	TRBV12-3/TRBV12-4	.	ASSSGSVETQY
.	TRBJ1-1	TRBV5-1	.	ASSLLGGRGAF
TRBD2	TRBJ2-7	TRBV28	.	ASLPGTRDSYEQY
TRBD1	TRBJ1-2	TRBV12-3/TRBV12-4	.	ASSTGQGYGYT
.	TRBJ1-6	TRBV6-1	.	ASSELGPNSPLH
.	TRBJ2-7	TRBV4-2	.	ASSQGSTSRSGYEQY
.	TRBJ2-3	TRBV7-6	.	ASSRGRTFPATQY
.	TRBJ1-4	TRBV14	.	ASSQGIGEVEKLF
.	TRBJ1-1	TRBV2	.	ASSEEAGAF
.	TRBJ1-1	TRBV6-1	.	ASSITDGNTEAF
.	TRBJ1-5	TRBV19	.	ASSILGGNQPQH
.	TRBJ1-1	TRBV7-2	once	ASSPGRAGNRAF
TRBD2	TRBJ2-1	TRBV9	.	ASSPGLAGDLRSSYNEQF
.	TRBJ1-6	TRBV3-1/TRBV3-2	.	ASSRPSSQGNSPLH
.	TRBJ1-1	TRBV4-1	.	ASSQRATGIVGNTEAF
TRBD1	TRBJ2-7	TRBV5-6	.	ASSFTGTVAYEQY
.	TRBJ1-5	TRBV6-2/TRBV6-3	.	ASSYRSQPQH
.	TRBJ1-1	TRBV5-4	once	ASSPHPDVNTEAF
.	TRBJ2-1	TRBV11-3	.	ASSRQSYNEQF
.	TRBJ2-6	TRBV27	.	ASSLMAGANVLT
.	TRBJ2-5	TRBV20-1	.	SASQETQY
TRBD2	TRBJ2-5	TRBV3-1/TRBV3-2	.	ASSQDLGGTGGPQETQY
TRBD2	TRBJ2-5	TRBV7-9	.	ASSLGLAGGPETQY
TRBD2	TRBJ2-5	TRBV2	.	ASSGDSGMTETQY
.	TRBJ2-2	TRBV28	.	ASSLMRRINTGELF
.	TRBJ1-6	TRBV6-5	.	ASSYGDNSPLH
.	TRBJ2-7	TRBV19	.	ASSMSADAYEQY
.	TRBJ1-1	TRBV11-2	once	ASSLVRGVEAF
.	TRBJ1-6	TRBV25-1	few	ASTAAGFYSPLH
.	TRBJ1-1	TRBV29-1	.	SVELVVVKAEAF
.	TRBJ1-6	TRBV28	.	ASSPYNSPLH
.	TRBJ1-2	TRBV28	.	ASRPRQDGYT
.	TRBJ2-5	TRBV5-1	.	ASSLDRIGETQY
.	TRBJ1-2	TRBV15	.	ATSRGGGGDYGYT
TRBD2	TRBJ2-1	TRBV6-5	.	ASSYVRETYNEQF
.	TRBJ1-1	TRBV30	.	AWSVTGQGTEAF
TRBD2	TRBJ2-3	TRBV6-5	.	ASRERGGRDTQY
.	TRBJ1-2	TRBV5-1	.	ASSLGQGSYGYT
.	TRBJ1-2	TRBV27	.	ASSLSGRGANGYT
TRBD1	TRBJ2-5	TRBV29-1	.	SVATGGKETQY
TRBD2	TRBJ2-1	TRBV7-7	.	ASSLASGSNNEQF
.	TRBJ1-4	TRBV7-9	.	ASSLAGGAEKLF
.	TRBJ1-1	TRBV6-5	once	ASSPRQSNTEAF
.	TRBJ1-2	TRBV10-3	.	AISESRGYT
TRBD1	TRBJ1-2	TRBV28	.	ASSPVTGSGYT
.	TRBJ1-1	TRBV28	.	ASSLVGGGTEAF
.	TRBJ1-2	TRBV29-1	.	SVAVGANYGYT